This T cell receptor (beta chain) was retrieved from a study of blood T cell repertoires in COVID-19. Produced via immunoSEQ multiplex PCR; TCRdb's table is partial and in-frame only. The data hold approximately 300,000 clones, with about 90% observed a single time. The CDR3 spans 14 residues. V lost 2 bases, J lost 3 bases, and 0 bases stayed unmatched. The germline CDR1 and CDR2 sequences are SGHNT and YENEEA. Sequenced: peripheral blood. This TCR came from a woman aged 50 to 60 with COVID-19, enrolled during active disease. V gene TRBV11-3 combines with J gene TRBJ2-3; 9 nucleotides agree with TRBD2. In DNA form, the CDR3 reads TGTGCCAGCAGCTTACTAGCGGGGACAGATACGCAGTATTTT. Amino acid sequence: CASSLLAGTDTQYF.